Listed below are T cell receptor beta chains from one sample, sequenced in a study of T cell responses to AZD1222 COVID-19 vaccine. TCRdb's table, derived via immunoSEQ multiplex PCR, lists solely in-frame clones and lacks some. The table lists just over 90,000 clones, more than 80% of them singletons, with about 2.4% in the top ten. The sequences come from peripheral blood, collected 28 days after the second AZD1222 dose. These receptors originate from an adult who received the AZD1222 COVID-19 vaccine. CDR3s include the opening cysteine and the closing phenylalanine or tryptophan. The D gene is left open where the match is weak. A clone size is listed for some rows: how often the clone was seen (once, few, many), or a class if it is expanded.

abundance	v_gene	d_gene	j_gene	CDR3nt	CDR3aa
NA	TRBV7-9	NA	TRBJ1-6	TGTGCCAGCAGCCCAGCATGGGGAGAGGATAATTCACCCCTCCACTTT	CASSPAWGEDNSPLHF
few	TRBV2	NA	TRBJ1-2	TGTGCCAGCAGCCCGATATCTGGCTACACCTTC	CASSPISGYTF
NA	TRBV6-5	TRBD1	TRBJ1-2	TGTGCCAGCAGTAACACGGGACAGAACTATGGCTACACCTTC	CASSNTGQNYGYTF
NA	TRBV7-6	TRBD2	TRBJ2-1	TGTGCCAGCAGCTCCCCGGTGGCGGGGACTAACAATGAGCAGTTCTTC	CASSSPVAGTNNEQFF
once	TRBV7-9	TRBD2	TRBJ2-7	TGTGCCAGCAGCTTGGAGAAAAGACTAGCGGGAGTCGAGCAGTACTTC	CASSLEKRLAGVEQYF
NA	TRBV7-9	NA	TRBJ2-7	TGTGCCAGCAGCTTAGGTTGGGGGCTCGCCGACTACGAGCAGTACTTC	CASSLGWGLADYEQYF
NA	TRBV19	TRBD2	TRBJ2-2	TGTGCCAGTAGTAAAATAGCGGGGGCGAACACCGGGGAGCTGTTTTTT	CASSKIAGANTGELFF
NA	TRBV18	TRBD1	TRBJ1-1	TGTGCCAGCTCACCACCCGGGACAGGGGGCTGGAACACTGAAGCTTTCTTT	CASSPPGTGGWNTEAFF
NA	TRBV5-1	TRBD1	TRBJ1-2	TGCGCCAGCAGCGGGACGACAGGGAACTATGGCTACACCTTC	CASSGTTGNYGYTF
NA	TRBV29-1	NA	TRBJ2-1	TGCAGCGTACGTTCGGGCCTGGTCTACAATGAGCAGTTCTTC	CSVRSGLVYNEQFF
NA	TRBV5-1	NA	TRBJ1-2	TGCGCCAGCAGCTTGGACGGTTACTATGGCTACACCTTC	CASSLDGYYGYTF
NA	TRBV6-6	NA	TRBJ2-1	TGTGCCAGCGGGGGGCTTATTAATGAGCAGTTCTTC	CASGGLINEQFF
NA	TRBV15	NA	TRBJ2-5	TGTGCCACCAGCGTGCCACCTGAACGGACGGTCCAAGAGACCCAGTACTTC	CATSVPPERTVQETQYF
once	TRBV30	TRBD1	TRBJ1-2	TGTGCCTGGATAAGAGACAGGGGGTTCCCTAACTATGGCTACACCTTC	CAWIRDRGFPNYGYTF
NA	TRBV6-6	NA	TRBJ1-2	TGTGCCAGCAGTTCCCCCCCGGGCGACTATGGCTACACCTTC	CASSSPPGDYGYTF
once	TRBV6-2/TRBV6-3	TRBD1	TRBJ1-1	TGTGCCAGCAGTATAGACAGGGGAGGAACTGAAGCTTTCTTT	CASSIDRGGTEAFF
NA	TRBV6-2/TRBV6-3	NA	TRBJ2-5	TGTGCCAGCAGTTACTCCGGACAGATCCAAGAGACCCAGTACTTC	CASSYSGQIQETQYF
NA	TRBV7-9	NA	TRBJ2-5	TGTGCCAGCAGCTTAGGATTAGGAGTTGTGGAGACCCAGTACTTC	CASSLGLGVVETQYF
NA	TRBV16	NA	TRBJ2-7	TGTGCCAGCAGCCAAAAGATCTACGAGCAGTACTTC	CASSQKIYEQYF
NA	TRBV2	TRBD2	TRBJ2-1	TGTGCCAGCATGGGTGTCGTTTCTAGCGGGCACGTTAACGAGGTGTGGGTAAATGAGCAGTTCTTC	CASMGVVSSGHVNEVWVNEQFF
NA	TRBV6-6	TRBD2	TRBJ2-7	TGTGCCAGCAGTCCCGGGACTAGCGGGGTCCTTTACGAGCAGTACTTC	CASSPGTSGVLYEQYF
once	TRBV13	NA	TRBJ2-1	TGTGCCAGCAGCTTAGTAGGGGGGGCCTACAATGAGCAGTTCTTC	CASSLVGGAYNEQFF
once	TRBV7-2	TRBD1	TRBJ1-5	TGTGCCAGCAGCTTAGGGGGGACAGGCCTTATGGCTGTTCAGCCCCAGCATTTT	CASSLGGTGLMAVQPQHF
NA	TRBV13	TRBD1	TRBJ2-1	TGTGCCAGCAGCTTTGAGACAGGGGGCTTGGATGAGCAGTTCTTC	CASSFETGGLDEQFF
NA	TRBV30	NA	TRBJ1-1	TGTGCCTGGAGCGACAAAACACTTAACACTGAAGCTTTCTTT	CAWSDKTLNTEAFF
NA	TRBV28	NA	TRBJ1-5	TGTGCCAGCAGTTTATTTCCTTGGTCCGACGGCAATCAGCCCCAGCATTTT	CASSLFPWSDGNQPQHF
NA	TRBV4-3	NA	TRBJ1-1	TGCGCCAGCAGCCGCCAACGGTTGGGCACTGAAGCTTTCTTT	CASSRQRLGTEAFF
NA	TRBV9	NA	TRBJ1-5	TGTGCCAGCAGCGTATACCCAGCCAATCAGCCCCAGCATTTT	CASSVYPANQPQHF
NA	TRBV9	TRBD2	TRBJ2-2	TGTGCCAGCAGCCCCCACCTAGCGGGGGGGCTCGGAACGGCCGGGGAGCTGTTTTTT	CASSPHLAGGLGTAGELFF